This is a list of T cell receptor beta chains from one sample in a study of blood T cell repertoires in COVID-19. Clones were read by immunoSEQ multiplex PCR, and TCRdb kept only the in-frame ones, dropping some. Here the sample spans some 340,000 clones, roughly 86% being singletons. Input material: PBMCs or T cells enriched from blood (not recorded which). The receptors stem from a woman aged 30 to 39 who had recovered from COVID-19. The CDR3 runs from the conserved cysteine through the conserved F or W. The D gene is left open where the match is weak. Clone size is stated in some rows and not others, as once, few, many or a class when expanded.

CDR3 DNA | CDR3 protein | clone size | D gene | CDR3 length | J gene | V gene
TGTGCCAGTAGTAGGACAGGGGGCTCCTACGAGCAGTACTTC | CASSRTGGSYEQYF | . | TRBD1 | 14 | TRBJ2-7 | TRBV19
TGTGCCAGTAGTATGGGCGAGACGGGAAACACCATATATTTT | CASSMGETGNTIYF | . | . | 14 | TRBJ1-3 | TRBV19
TGTGCCAGCAGCCAGGGGTGGGGGACAGCCCCGTATGGCTACACCTTC | CASSQGWGTAPYGYTF | . | TRBD1 | 16 | TRBJ1-2 | TRBV5-5
TGCAGCGTTGGCCCCGGGGGGTCCGGGGAGCTGTTTTTT | CSVGPGGSGELFF | . | TRBD2 | 13 | TRBJ2-2 | TRBV29-1
TGTGCCAGCAGCCCTGGGGGGTATGAAAAACTGTTTTTT | CASSPGGYEKLFF | once | . | 13 | TRBJ1-4 | TRBV7-9
TGCGCCAGCAGGGGTCTGGAGGCCTCAGATACGCAGTATTTT | CASRGLEASDTQYF | . | . | 14 | TRBJ2-3 | TRBV5-1
TGCAGCGTACCGGGACAGGGGGTACTCGGTGAAAAACTGTTTTTT | CSVPGQGVLGEKLFF | . | TRBD1 | 15 | TRBJ1-4 | TRBV29-1
TGTGCCAGCAGCTTCATACCGGGGGGGCTCTCCTACGAGCAGTACTTC | CASSFIPGGLSYEQYF | . | TRBD2 | 16 | TRBJ2-7 | TRBV7-2
TGTGCCAGCAGCTCCCCCTTGACAGGGCAGCGCTATGGCTACACCTTC | CASSSPLTGQRYGYTF | once | TRBD1 | 16 | TRBJ1-2 | TRBV7-2
TGTGCCACCAGCAGAGTGGGGGGCTCTGGAAACACCATATATTTT | CATSRVGGSGNTIYF | . | . | 15 | TRBJ1-3 | TRBV15
TGCAGCGTTGAAGCCGGGGAAACCAATGAGCAGTTCTTC | CSVEAGETNEQFF | . | . | 13 | TRBJ2-1 | TRBV29-1
TGTGCCAGCAGCCTTACACCGAACACTGAAGCTTTCTTT | CASSLTPNTEAFF | few | . | 13 | TRBJ1-1 | TRBV3-1/TRBV3-2
TGTGCCAGCAGCTTACACGGGACTACCGCGAACACCGGGGAGCTGTTTTTT | CASSLHGTTANTGELFF | . | TRBD2 | 17 | TRBJ2-2 | TRBV7-2
TGTGCCACCAGCATCGGAGGGACGCCTTATAATTCACCCCTCCACTTT | CATSIGGTPYNSPLHF | . | . | 16 | TRBJ1-6 | TRBV15
TGTGCCAGTTCACAGGGGTCGGAGACCCAGTACTTC | CASSQGSETQYF | . | TRBD1 | 12 | TRBJ2-5 | TRBV6-5
TGTGCCAGCAGTGGCGACTCCTATAATTCACCCCTCCACTTT | CASSGDSYNSPLHF | . | . | 14 | TRBJ1-6 | TRBV2
TGTGCCAGCAGCGGACGGACAGCCTCCTACGAGCAGTACTTC | CASSGRTASYEQYF | . | . | 14 | TRBJ2-7 | TRBV7-9
TGTGCCAGTAGTATAGATCGGGGGGGAGCTTTCTTT | CASSIDRGGAFF | . | . | 12 | TRBJ1-1 | TRBV19
TGCGCCAGCGGGACTAGCGGCCACACTACCTACAATGAGCAGTTCTTC | CASGTSGHTTYNEQFF | once | TRBD2 | 16 | TRBJ2-1 | TRBV5-1
TGTGCCAGCAGCCAAGAGGACAGCAATGAGCAGTTCTTC | CASSQEDSNEQFF | . | . | 13 | TRBJ2-1 | TRBV14
TGTGCCAGCAGACACCAGGGAGGGGAGCTGTTTTTT | CASRHQGGELFF | . | . | 12 | TRBJ2-2 | TRBV6-5
TGTGCCAGCTCAGCTAGACAGGGGGCTGACTATGGCTACACCTTC | CASSARQGADYGYTF | . | TRBD1 | 15 | TRBJ1-2 | TRBV18
TGTGCCAGCAGCTTTTACACCCCAGGGTCCGAGCAGTACTTC | CASSFYTPGSEQYF | . | . | 14 | TRBJ2-7 | TRBV13
TGTGCCAGCAGTTACCTTTGGATTGGGGGGACTGAAGCTTTCTTT | CASSYLWIGGTEAFF | . | . | 15 | TRBJ1-1 | TRBV6-5
TGCGCCAGCAGCCAATGGGACAGGAACACCGGGGAGCTGTTTTTT | CASSQWDRNTGELFF | . | TRBD1 | 15 | TRBJ2-2 | TRBV5-1
TGCAGCGTTGTTGGCGGGGGGGTGAACACTGAAGCTTTCTTT | CSVVGGGVNTEAFF | . | . | 14 | TRBJ1-1 | TRBV29-1
TGTGCCAGCAGTTCCCAGAACACCGGGGAGCTGTTTTTT | CASSSQNTGELFF | . | . | 13 | TRBJ2-2 | TRBV2
TGTGCCAGCAGTCGACTAGCGGGAGACTACGAGCAGTACTTC | CASSRLAGDYEQYF | once | TRBD2 | 14 | TRBJ2-7 | TRBV6-5
TGCGCCAGCAGCCAACTCGGACAGGGGAACACTGAAGCTTTCTTT | CASSQLGQGNTEAFF | once | TRBD1 | 15 | TRBJ1-1 | TRBV4-3
TGTGCCAGCAGCTTAGTCAGGGGCTACGAGCAGTACTTC | CASSLVRGYEQYF | . | . | 13 | TRBJ2-7 | TRBV7-2
TGTGCCACCATGCGGGCAGGGGAGAGGACAGATACGCAGTATTTT | CATMRAGERTDTQYF | . | . | 15 | TRBJ2-3 | TRBV28
TGTGCCAGCAGCCCGGTACTAGCGGGGTTCAATGAGCAGTTCTTC | CASSPVLAGFNEQFF | . | TRBD2 | 15 | TRBJ2-1 | TRBV3-1/TRBV3-2
TGTGCCTGGAGATATAGCGGCTATGGCTACACCTTC | CAWRYSGYGYTF | once | . | 12 | TRBJ1-2 | TRBV30
TGTGCCAGCAGCTTATTAGGGGGGGCAGGTCAGCCCCAGCATTTT | CASSLLGGAGQPQHF | . | . | 15 | TRBJ1-5 | TRBV11-2
TGTGCCAGCAGTTACTGGGGGGGCAATCAGCCCCAGCATTTT | CASSYWGGNQPQHF | . | . | 14 | TRBJ1-5 | TRBV6-5
TGTGCCAGCAGGGAGTCGGGACATAGCTATGGCTACACCTTC | CASRESGHSYGYTF | . | . | 14 | TRBJ1-2 | TRBV6-5
TGTGCCAGCAGCGTAGCTAGCACAGATACGCAGTATTTT | CASSVASTDTQYF | few | . | 13 | TRBJ2-3 | TRBV9
TGTGCCAGCAGCCAAGAACCGGGACTAGCTACAGATACGCAGTATTTT | CASSQEPGLATDTQYF | . | TRBD2 | 16 | TRBJ2-3 | TRBV11-3
TGTGCCAGCAGCCCTCTCGGGGGGCCGGGCGTTGCTAGCACAGATACGCAGTATTTT | CASSPLGGPGVASTDTQYF | . | . | 19 | TRBJ2-3 | TRBV7-3
TGCGCCAGCAGCTTGGAGGGACAGGGGCGGTCACCCCTCCACTTT | CASSLEGQGRSPLHF | . | TRBD1 | 15 | TRBJ1-6 | TRBV5-1